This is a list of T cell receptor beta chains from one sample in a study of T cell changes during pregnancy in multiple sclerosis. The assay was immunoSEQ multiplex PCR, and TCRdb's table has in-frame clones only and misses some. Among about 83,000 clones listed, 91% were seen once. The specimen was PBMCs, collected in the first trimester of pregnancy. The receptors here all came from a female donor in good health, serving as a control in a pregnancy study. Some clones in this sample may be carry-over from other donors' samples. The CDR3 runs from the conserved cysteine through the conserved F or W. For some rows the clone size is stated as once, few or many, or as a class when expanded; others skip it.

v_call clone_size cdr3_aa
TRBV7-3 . CASSRTSGGGELFF
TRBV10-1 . CASSAYWDIDKNIQYF
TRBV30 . CAWMLKGTALYGYTF
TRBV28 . CASSPVLGAGADYGYTF
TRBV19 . CASSIGGRAGANVLTF
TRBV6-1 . CASSDAATGDTEAFF
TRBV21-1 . CASRPGQGMYEQYF
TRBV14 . CASSQAAWYQETQYF
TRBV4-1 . CASSRPGGSGNTIYF
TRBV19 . CASSGELAGVYEQYF
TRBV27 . CASGTRLTQYF
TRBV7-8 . CASSLAGIETQYF
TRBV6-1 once CASSGGLPGEPQHF
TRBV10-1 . CASSQDRLEQYF
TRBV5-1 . CASSLAQGDYGYTF
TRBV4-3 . CASSQEGPSGSFTDTQYF
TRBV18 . CASSPTGSSYNSPLHF
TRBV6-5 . CASSSRDRTEAFF
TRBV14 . CASSQELGGGSLIYEQYF
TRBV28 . CASSLSPGQGLEEAFF
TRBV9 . CASSPQGLAGVTDTQYF
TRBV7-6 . CASSLDDRGVANEKLFF
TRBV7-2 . CASSLGPLGGGYTGELFF
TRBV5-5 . CASSFLQAVPYGYTF
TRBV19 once CASTTGLAGGEQFF
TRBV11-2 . CASRRRQGASGTRTEAFF
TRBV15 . CATSRKGTLKGYGYTF
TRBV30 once CAWSVRAGSGETQYF
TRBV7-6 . CASSLRLGRETQYF
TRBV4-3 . CASSQEVAGENTGELFF
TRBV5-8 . CASSPDKNEQFF
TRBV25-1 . CASRGTGYGYTF
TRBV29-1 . CSVGPGQGPEKLFF
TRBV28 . CASSPSGNTGELFF